Following are 10 T cell receptor beta chains from one sample sequenced in a study of blood T cell repertoires in COVID-19 (dated by TCRdb to the early 2020s). The library was obtained by the immunoSEQ multiplex PCR assay. TCRdb holds this immuneACCESS table with in-frame rearrangements only. Some clones are missing; in checked studies, unresolved V genes explain under half, and the rest has no known cause. The sample includes approximately 140,000 clones, with 70% to 90% observed a single time. The ten largest make up nearly 3% of the sample. Sequencing was done on a sample of peripheral blood. The receptor source for this set is a woman in her thirties or forties with active or convalescent COVID-19.

The rearrangement links TRBV27 to TRBJ1-2; TRBD1 agrees at 8 bases. The CDR3 has 16 residues. V was pared by 6 bases and J by 4 bases, with 13 bases of the junction left unmatched. Germline V lookup: CDR1 MNHEY, CDR2 SMNVEV (reference sequence). This chain's CDR3 is CASRKGGTGGSYGYTF. The CDR3 bases are TGTGCCAGCAGAAAAGGTGGTACAGGGGGTAGCTATGGCTACACCTTC.

This chain joins TRBV4-1 and TRBJ2-7; 8 bases are a match to TRBD1. Trimming took 3 bases from V and 1 from J; bases not matched to a gene: 2. Germline values: CDR1 MGHRA, CDR2 YSYEKL. The CDR3 has 14 amino acids. CDR3 loop: CASSQRTGSYEQYF. CDR3 bases: TGCGCCAGCAGCCAGCGGACAGGGTCCTACGAGCAGTACTTC.

This chain links TRBV3-1 (or the pseudogene TRBV3-2) with TRBJ2-3; D possibly corresponds to TRBD2 (5 bases). The V gene's germline CDR1 is LGHDT and CDR2 YNNKEL (reference sequence). V shed 6 bases and J shed 2 bases, with 15 bases lying between them. The CDR3 has 15 residues. The CDR3 loop is CASRSEGAHTDTQYF. CDR3 bases: TGTGCCAGCAGGTCTGAGGGAGCGCACACAGATACGCAGTATTTT.

The chain recombines TRBV21-1 with TRBJ2-3; TRBD1, the table's D call, lacks a check against the DNA. TRBV21-1 is given as a pseudogene. The CDR3 runs to 22 residues. The CDR3 DNA reads as TGTGCCAGCACCCCTCGAAACCCCGCACCGACACACGACGCTTCTAGCACAGATACGCAGTATTTT. Amino acid sequence: CASTPRNPAPTHDASSTDTQYF.

The chain couples TRBV11-3 to TRBJ2-1, with 7 bases that match TRBD2. This CDR3 comprises 16 residues. CDR1 and CDR2 (germline): SGHNT, YENEEA. The ends lost 0 bases at V and 1 base at J; junction bases unmatched: 3. The CDR3 nucleotides are TGTGCCAGCAGCTTAGATCGGCGGGGGTCCTACAATGAGCAGTTCTTC. Protein product: CASSLDRRGSYNEQFF.

The chain has TRBV28 and TRBJ2-7, with 8 nucleotides matching TRBD1. J lost 2 bases, V lost 7 bases, and 7 bases had no gene match. Looked up from germline, CDR1 is MDHEN and CDR2 is SYDVKM. The CDR3 consists of 14 residues. CDR3 sequence reads: CASTRQGPPYEQYF. CDR3 sequence (DNA): TGTGCCAGCACCCGACAGGGGCCTCCCTACGAGCAGTACTTC.

The V gene is TRBV28, the J gene TRBJ2-3, with D maybe TRBD2 (6 bases). The germline gives CDR1 MDHEN, CDR2 SYDVKM. The CDR3 spans 14 residues. Trimming cost V 5 bases and J 4 bases, with 13 bases left between them. The CDR3 nucleotides are TGTGCCAGCAGTACTGGGGACTTCCCAGATACGCAGTATTTT. It codes for CASSTGDFPDTQYF.

The chain couples TRBV30 to TRBJ2-6; 9 bases are shared with TRBD2. Unmatched junction bases numbered 19, after V lost 4 bases and J lost 3 bases. CDR3 size: 20 residues. CDR1 GTSNPN and CDR2 SVGIG come from the germline V gene (reference sequence). CDR3 DNA sequence: TGTGCCTGGAATGCGGGAGCGGTCAGCGGGAGGCGGAGTGGGGCCAACGTCCTGACTTTC. This translates into CAWNAGAVSGRRSGANVLTF. The full variable domain, rest sourced from reference TRBV30 and TRBJ2-6, is SQTIHQWPATLVQPVGSPLSLECTVEGTSNPNLYWYRQAAGRGLQLLFYSVGIGQISSEVPQNLSASRPQDRQFILSSKKLLLSDSGFYLCAWNAGAVSGRRSGANVLTFGAGSRLTVL.

The V call is TRBV6-5, the J call TRBJ2-7; 9 bases align to TRBD2. V lost 6 bases, J lost 2 bases, and 8 bases stayed unmatched. Per germline, CDR1 MNHEY and CDR2 SVGAGI. This CDR3 spans 15 amino acids. The CDR3 protein is CASRLERGAPYEQYF. The CDR3 region has the DNA TGTGCCAGCAGATTGGAGCGGGGGGCCCCCTACGAGCAGTACTTC.

V gene TRBV19 combines with J gene TRBJ1-2, with a tentative D call TRBD1 (5 bases). The length of the CDR3 is 14 residues. The germline V gene encodes CDR1 LNHDA and CDR2 SQIVND (reference sequence). The V end was cut by 4 bases, the J end by 5 bases, with 14 bases between. This CDR3 reads CASSRGTDLYGYTF. Here the CDR3 DNA reads TGTGCCAGTAGTAGGGGGACTGACCTGTATGGCTACACCTTC.